The rows below give T cell receptor beta chains drawn from one sample of a study of T-cell memory formation after mild COVID-19. Each CDR3 protein is one row after TCRdb ran MiXCR on the 5' RACE reads. Of 250,000 or so distinct CDR3 sequences in the sample, roughly 18% were seen once. The specimen sequenced was PBMCs or a T cell subset sorted from them (not recorded which). The receptor source for this set is a man in his late teens or twenties who had mild COVID-19 (a few samples of this study predate the infection). Cell type and time point are not known. The CDR3 runs from the conserved cysteine through the conserved F or W. The D gene is left open where the match is weak. The size field is filled for only some rows; it gives once, few, many or a size class.

D gene,J gene,V gene,clone size,CDR3 protein,CDR3 DNA
NA,TRBJ1-5,TRBV4-3,few,CASSQDYSNQPQHF,TGCGCCAGCAGCCAAGATTATAGCAATCAGCCCCAGCATTTT
NA,TRBJ2-3,TRBV4-3,NA,CASSKRGANADTQYF,TGCGCCAGCAGCAAGCGCGGGGCCAACGCAGATACGCAGTATTTT
TRBD1,TRBJ2-7,TRBV12-5,few,CATGQGIHEQYF,TGTGCGACGGGACAGGGGATCCACGAGCAGTACTTC
TRBD1,TRBJ1-4,TRBV12-3/TRBV12-4,NA,CASRGRDRPNEKLFF,TGTGCCAGCCGTGGTCGGGACAGACCTAATGAAAAACTGTTTTTT
NA,TRBJ1-2,TRBV6-1,NA,CASSEPRGDTF,TGTGCCAGCAGTGAACCCAGGGGTGACACCTTC
NA,TRBJ2-1,TRBV5-1,NA,CASSFSGLYNEQFF,TGCGCCAGCAGCTTCTCCGGACTCTACAATGAGCAGTTCTTC
NA,TRBJ1-1,TRBV9,NA,CASRLLERNTEAFF,TGTGCCAGCAGGTTGTTAGAGAGGAACACTGAAGCTTTCTTT
NA,TRBJ1-5,TRBV4-1,NA,CASSPPDLPGQPQHF,TGCGCCAGCAGCCCACCGGACTTACCAGGGCAGCCCCAGCATTTT
NA,TRBJ1-2,TRBV7-8,few,CASSPLVGSGYGYTF,TGTGCCAGCAGCCCCCTCGTAGGGTCAGGCTATGGCTACACCTTC
NA,TRBJ2-7,TRBV7-2,NA,CASSFLTGYEQYF,TGTGCCAGCAGCTTCTTGACTGGCTACGAGCAGTACTTC
NA,TRBJ2-1,TRBV5-1,NA,CASSLGEIAEQFF,TGCGCCAGCAGCTTAGGCGAGATCGCTGAGCAGTTCTTC
NA,TRBJ1-1,TRBV6-2/TRBV6-3,NA,CASSYPGTTEAFF,TGTGCCAGCAGTTACCCGGGGACCACTGAAGCTTTCTTT
TRBD1,TRBJ1-1,TRBV4-2,NA,CASSLDGQGDTEAFF,TGTGCCAGCAGCCTAGACGGACAGGGGGACACTGAAGCTTTCTTT
NA,TRBJ2-3,TRBV12-3/TRBV12-4,few,CASSRPLATTDTQYF,TGTGCCAGCAGTCGTCCCCTAGCGACCACAGATACGCAGTATTTT
NA,TRBJ1-1,TRBV5-1,NA,CASSLDRMNTEAFF,TGCGCCAGCAGCTTGGACAGGATGAACACTGAAGCTTTCTTT
NA,TRBJ2-1,TRBV6-1,few,CAIHWVVYNEQFF,TGTGCCATCCATTGGGTGGTTTACAATGAGCAGTTCTTC
TRBD1,TRBJ1-2,TRBV4-1,NA,CASSQTGDYGYTF,TGCGCCAGCAGCCAGACAGGGGACTATGGCTACACCTTC
TRBD2,TRBJ2-3,TRBV29-1,NA,CSGGTSVADTQYF,TGCAGCGGGGGGACTAGCGTCGCAGATACGCAGTATTTT
TRBD1,TRBJ1-5,TRBV10-3,NA,CAISESDRPSGNQPQHF,TGTGCCATCAGTGAGTCGGACAGGCCCTCCGGCAATCAGCCCCAGCATTTT
NA,TRBJ1-5,TRBV20-1,NA,CSASRTAQPQHF,TGCAGTGCTAGCCGGACAGCTCAGCCCCAGCATTTT
NA,TRBJ2-7,TRBV18,NA,CASSLGLTEQYF,TGTGCCAGCTCTCTCGGACTGACTGAGCAGTACTTC
NA,TRBJ2-6,TRBV19,NA,CASSIRSPGANVLTF,TGTGCCAGTAGTATAAGGAGTCCTGGGGCCAACGTCCTGACTTTC
NA,TRBJ2-3,TRBV9,few,CASSVTGATDTQYF,TGTGCCAGCAGCGTAACCGGGGCCACAGATACGCAGTATTTT
NA,TRBJ1-1,TRBV4-3,many,CASSQEPYTEAFF,TGCGCCAGCAGCCAAGAGCCCTACACTGAAGCTTTCTTT
TRBD2,TRBJ2-1,TRBV27,NA,CASSLPSGGFPYNEQFF,TGTGCCAGCAGTTTACCCAGCGGGGGGTTCCCTTACAATGAGCAGTTCTTC
NA,TRBJ1-4,TRBV29-1,NA,CSVHGGGTGEKLFF,TGCAGCGTGCACGGGGGGGGAACTGGAGAAAAACTGTTTTTT
TRBD1,TRBJ1-2,TRBV7-9,few,CASSSRDRPNYGYTF,TGTGCCAGCAGCTCCCGGGACAGACCTAACTATGGCTACACCTTC
NA,TRBJ2-1,TRBV5-1,NA,CASSLFGYEQFF,TGCGCCAGCAGCTTGTTTGGGTATGAGCAGTTCTTC
NA,TRBJ2-5,TRBV5-6,few,CASSLGLKETQYF,TGTGCCAGCAGCTTGGGACTGAAAGAGACCCAGTACTTC
TRBD1,TRBJ2-7,TRBV20-1,few,CSASQGQGTYEQYF,TGCAGTGCTAGTCAGGGACAGGGGACCTACGAGCAGTACTTC
TRBD1,TRBJ2-2,TRBV11-2,few,CASSVGVTGAGELFF,TGTGCCAGCAGCGTAGGCGTCACAGGGGCCGGGGAGCTGTTTTTT
TRBD2,TRBJ2-1,TRBV11-2,NA,CASSPRAGGGNEQFF,TGTGCCAGCAGCCCTAGGGCGGGGGGCGGAAATGAGCAGTTCTTC
NA,TRBJ1-1,TRBV9,few,CASSVAPEGYTEAFF,TGTGCCAGCAGCGTAGCTCCGGAGGGGTACACTGAAGCTTTCTTT
NA,TRBJ2-3,TRBV3-1,few,CASSQEWGRGDTQYF,TGTGCCAGCAGCCAAGAGTGGGGGCGCGGGGATACGCAGTATTTT
NA,TRBJ2-3,TRBV6-2/TRBV6-3,NA,CASSYSGRADTQYF,TGTGCCAGCAGTTACTCAGGAAGGGCTGATACGCAGTATTTT
NA,TRBJ1-1,TRBV6-5,few,CASTNGRVGNTEAFF,TGTGCCAGCACCAATGGCAGGGTTGGAAACACTGAAGCTTTCTTT
NA,TRBJ2-3,TRBV7-9,NA,CASSLSPVGSDTQYF,TGTGCCAGCAGCTTAAGCCCCGTAGGGTCGGATACGCAGTATTTT
NA,TRBJ1-4,TRBV6-1,few,CASSELPGRSEKLFF,TGTGCCAGCAGTGAGTTGCCAGGTCGGAGTGAAAAACTGTTTTTT
TRBD1,TRBJ1-1,TRBV18,few,CASSPSGGSSEAFF,TGTGCCAGCTCACCCTCAGGGGGCAGTTCTGAAGCTTTCTTT
TRBD2,TRBJ2-2,TRBV29-1,NA,CSVGGGGGELFF,TGCAGCGTCGGTGGGGGGGGCGGGGAGCTGTTTTTT
NA,TRBJ1-3,TRBV5-1,few,CASSSSDSSGNTIYF,TGCGCCAGCAGCTCTTCGGACAGCTCCGGAAACACCATATATTTT
TRBD2,TRBJ2-7,TRBV20-1,few,CSATSGAPADEQYF,TGCAGTGCGACTAGCGGGGCGCCCGCGGACGAGCAGTACTTC
NA,TRBJ2-1,TRBV6-2/TRBV6-3,NA,CASSDIPAGDEQFF,TGTGCCAGCAGTGACATCCCGGCAGGGGATGAGCAGTTCTTC
NA,TRBJ2-2,TRBV7-9,NA,CASSYSSAGELFF,TGTGCCAGCAGCTACTCCTCGGCCGGGGAGCTGTTTTTT
NA,TRBJ1-2,TRBV7-9,NA,CASSLDGRGGYTF,TGTGCCAGCAGCTTAGATGGTCGGGGCGGCTACACCTTC
NA,TRBJ2-6,TRBV12-5,NA,CASGSSGANVLTF,TGTGCTAGTGGTTCAAGTGGAGCCAACGTCCTGACTTTC
TRBD1,TRBJ2-1,TRBV9,few,CASSSMTGAEQFF,TGTGCCAGCAGCTCCATGACAGGGGCTGAGCAGTTCTTC
NA,TRBJ2-5,TRBV7-9,NA,CASSRVPQETQYF,TGTGCCAGCTCCAGGGTGCCCCAAGAGACCCAGTACTTC
NA,TRBJ1-2,TRBV19,NA,CASSPDSDYGYTF,TGTGCCAGTAGTCCCGACAGTGACTATGGCTACACCTTC
NA,TRBJ1-4,TRBV12-3/TRBV12-4,NA,CASSLAGDRREKLFF,TGTGCCAGCAGTTTAGCGGGAGACAGAAGGGAAAAACTGTTTTTT
NA,TRBJ1-1,TRBV9,many,CASSPGRGEADTEAFF,TGTGCCAGCAGCCCCGGCCGGGGGGAGGCGGACACTGAAGCTTTCTTT
TRBD1,TRBJ1-2,TRBV27,NA,CASSLDRGQLANYGYTF,TGTGCCAGCAGCCTGGACAGGGGGCAGCTGGCTAACTATGGCTACACCTTC
NA,TRBJ2-1,TRBV27,few,CASSRLYNEQFF,TGTGCCAGCAGCCGCCTCTACAATGAGCAGTTCTTC
NA,TRBJ1-2,TRBV10-3,NA,CAIRVQGVNYGYTF,TGTGCCATCAGGGTACAGGGAGTAAACTATGGCTACACCTTC
TRBD2,TRBJ2-1,TRBV12-3/TRBV12-4,NA,CASSKGLARYNEQFF,TGTGCCAGCAGTAAGGGACTAGCCCGATACAATGAGCAGTTCTTC
TRBD1,TRBJ2-5,TRBV29-1,NA,CSVRTGVETQYF,TGCAGCGTTAGGACAGGGGTCGAGACCCAGTACTTC
NA,TRBJ2-5,TRBV5-1,few,CASSLAGTGQETQYF,TGCGCCAGCAGCTTGGCCGGGACGGGGCAAGAGACCCAGTACTTC
NA,TRBJ1-6,TRBV18,few,CASSPETGNSPLHF,TGTGCCAGCTCACCGGAGACAGGAAATTCACCCCTCCACTTT
TRBD1,TRBJ1-4,TRBV2,NA,CASSDGTGIEKLFF,TGTGCCAGCAGCGACGGGACAGGAATAGAAAAACTGTTTTTT